Below, 29 T cell receptor beta chains from the same sample are listed, as sequenced in a study of tumor-infiltrating lymphocytes in primary liver carcinoma. Taking roughly 20-32 mg of unsorted bulk tissue, the authors co-extracted RNA and DNA. A constant-region primer primed TCR beta cDNA synthesis from 400 to 550 ng of total RNA. Three rounds of nested multiplex PCR with slightly modified ARM-PCR produced TCR beta libraries. Primers for the first two PCR rounds were TRBV1-TRBV30 forward primers and a C-beta reverse primer (around 10 cycles per round). TCRdb reanalysed the multiplex PCR reads using MiXCR and keeps one entry per CDR3 protein. The sample lists 100,000 or so distinct CDR3 sequences, roughly 80% occurring once. What was sequenced was liver tumor tissue from sampling region 3. This sample's subset: tumor region T3, left-lateral pole. These receptors were collected from a man aged 40-49 years with primary liver carcinoma and hepatitis B virus infection.

On this clonotype: A read error may produce the germline difference seen at one junction end. The V gene is TRBV29-1, the J gene TRBJ2-2, with D possibly being TRBD1 (5 bases). The CDR3 is 13 amino acids. The V gene's germline CDR1 is SQVTM and CDR2 ANQGSEA. CDR3 coding DNA: TGCAGCGTTATCCCGACAGACACCGAGGAGCTGTTCTTT. This sequence encodes CSVIPTDTEELFF.

Comments on this clonotype: One end of the junction does not line up with germline, which may come from a read error. The chain recombines TRBV12-3 or TRBV12-4 with TRBJ1-1; weak D call: TRBD1 (6 bases). CDR3 length: 14 residues. In nucleotides, the CDR3 is TGTGACAGCAGTTCGGCAGACAGGAACACTGAGGGTTTCTTT. The encoded protein is CDSSSADRNTEGFF.

This clonotype was counted only a few times. This could be a read error, since a much larger clone is one nucleotide away. The chain has TRBV10-3 and TRBJ2-2; 9 nucleotides align to TRBD1. The CDR3 runs to 18 residues. Per germline, CDR1 ENHRY and CDR2 SYGVKD. CDR3 coding DNA: TGTGCCATCAGTGAGTCGGGACAGGGAGGTTTCTACACCAGGGAGCTGTTTTTT. This sequence encodes CAISESGQGGFYTRELFF.

Only a few counts were recorded for this clonotype. The V call is TRBV6-5, the J call TRBJ2-4; D might be TRBD1 (5 bases). V was pared by 7 bases and J by 7 bases, with 11 bases between. Germline CDR1 and CDR2: MNHEY and SVGAGI. The length of the CDR3 is 12 residues. The CDR3, as DNA: TGTGCCAGCACAGGGAAAGGGAACATTCAGTACTTC. It codes for CASTGKGNIQYF.

As regards this clonotype: The junction differs from germline at one of its ends, possibly a read error. V usage is TRBV7-9 and J usage is TRBJ2-1; D is perhaps TRBD2 (6 bases). Germline assignment: CDR1 SEHNR and CDR2 FQNEAQ (reference sequence). The CDR3 runs to 16 residues. DNA of the CDR3: TGTACCAGCAGCTTAGTCACTATCGGGAGAAACAATGAGCAGTTCTTC. It yields the protein CTSSLVTIGRNNEQFF.

The chain combines TRBV11-3 with TRBJ1-1; D uncertain. Germline V lookup: CDR1 SGHNT, CDR2 YENEEA. The CDR3 is 13 amino acids. The CDR3 loop is CTCILEVDTEAFF. In nucleotides, the CDR3 is TGTACCTGCATCTTAGAAGTGGACACTGAAGCTTTCTTT.

Worth noting for this clonotype: The CDR3 does not close with the conserved phenylalanine or tryptophan, likely indicating a read error. The rearrangement uses TRBV29-1 and TRBJ1-1; the D is unclear. CDR3 length: 10 amino acids. The germline V gene encodes CDR1 SQVTM and CDR2 ANQGSEA. The CDR3 region is CSALNTEAFL. Written as DNA, the CDR3 is TGCAGTGCCCTGAACACTGAAGCTTTCCTT.

Comment on this clonotype: A much larger clone lies one base from this, so it may be a read error. Since the CDR3 does not end with the conserved phenylalanine or tryptophan, this likely comes from a read error. This chain uses TRBV7-9 with TRBJ2-5, with D uncertain. Trimming took off 2 bases at V and 4 bases at J, with 17 bases between the two ends. CDR1 SEHNR and CDR2 FQNEAQ come from the germline V gene (reference sequence). The CDR3 is 16 residues long. The CDR3 region is CASSLIGQELRETQYL. DNA of the CDR3: TGTGCCAGCAGCTTAATTGGGCAGGAATTGAGAGAGACCCAGTACTTA.

In this sample, this clonotype turned up once. The CDR3 does not close with the conserved phenylalanine or tryptophan, likely indicating a read error. This chain uses TRBV29-1 with TRBJ1-1, with unresolved D. The germline V gene has CDR1 SQVTM and CDR2 ANQGSEA. V was pared by 8 bases and J by 5 bases, with 15 bases between. The CDR3 spans 12 residues. CDR3 nucleotides: TGCAGCATTCGATGGAGCGCGACTGAAGCTTTCTCT. It yields the protein CSIRWSATEAFS.

This clonotype was seen a few times. One end of the junction does not line up with germline, which may come from a read error. The chain links TRBV6-6 to TRBJ1-5; no clear D. CDR3 size: 17 residues. Germline-derived CDR1 and CDR2 are MNHNY and SVGAGI (reference sequence). The CDR3 coding sequence is TGTGCTAGCAGCCCCCACCTGGACGATTGCTTCAATCAGCCCCAGCATTTT. As protein: CASSPHLDDCFNQPQHF.

This clonotype occurred a few times. Relative to the germline gene, one junction end is altered; a read error may explain this. The rearrangement joins TRBV11-2 to TRBJ2-2; no clear D. Germline V gene sequence: CDR1 SGHAT, CDR2 FQNNGV. This CDR3 is 14 amino acids long. The CDR3: CVSSTDSDAGELFF. Here the CDR3 DNA reads TGTGTCAGCAGTACAGACTCGGACGCCGGGGAGCTGTTTTTT.

There are many counts of this clonotype. In this CDR3 the conserved last residue, phenylalanine or tryptophan, is missing, so a read error is likely. V is TRBV4-1 and J is TRBJ1-3, with 8 bases identical to TRBD1. With 6 bases clipped from V and 2 bases from J, the junction kept 6 bases outside the gene matches. The germline V gene encodes CDR1 MGHRA and CDR2 YSYEKL. The CDR3 contains 15 residues. The CDR3 coding sequence is TGCGCCAGCAGTCCTACAGGGGGTACTGGAAACACCATATATTCT. Encoded protein: CASSPTGGTGNTIYS.

This clonotype was observed at least ten times. The V and J genes are TRBV28 and TRBJ2-1; 9 positions agree with TRBD1. In germline, CDR1 is MDHEN, CDR2 SYDVKM. The CDR3 is 15 amino acids. With V trimmed by 5 bases and J by 5 bases, 7 bases remained unmatched. CDR3 residues: CASSTAGTGNNEQFF. CDR3 nucleotide sequence: TGTGCCAGCAGTACCGCCGGGACAGGGAACAATGAGCAGTTCTTC. Supplemented by reference TRBV28 and TRBJ2-1, the full variable domain reads DVKVTQSSRYLVKRTGEKVFLECVQDMDHENMFWYRQDPGLGLRLIYFSYDVKMKEKGDIPEGYSVSREKKERFSLILESASTNQTSMYLCASSTAGTGNNEQFFGPGTRLTVL.

On this clonotype itself: One junction end does not reproduce the germline sequence, and a read error may be involved. The chain combines TRBV6-5 with TRBJ1-2; 10 bases are a match to TRBD1. The CDR3 extends over 17 amino acids. The V gene's germline CDR1 is MNHEY and CDR2 SVGAGI. The CDR3 DNA follows: TGTGCCAGCAAGGGGGGACAGGGGAATCGATTCGGCTATGGCTACACTTTC. Encoded protein: CASKGGQGNRFGYGYTF.

The chain couples TRBV12-3 or TRBV12-4 to TRBJ2-5; 7 bases are shared with TRBD1. This CDR3 comprises 16 residues. After removal of 3 bases from V and 5 bases from J, the junction contained 12 bases not matched to a gene. The CDR3 loop reads CASSLGIGGLRETQYF. The CDR3 bases are TGTGCCAGCAGTTTGGGTATAGGGGGCCTTCGGGAGACCCAGTACTTC.

About this clonotype itself: One end of the junction varies from germline; a read error may be responsible. This chain joins TRBV11-3 and TRBJ2-1; D not resolved. Germline CDR1 reads SGHNT; CDR2 reads YENEEA. The CDR3 totals 14 residues. DNA for the CDR3: TGTGCCAGCAACTTAGGCCTCTCGGACAATGAGCAGTTCTTC. It is translated as CASNLGLSDNEQFF.

This clonotype was seen once. A junction end diverges from the germline sequence, so it may reflect a read error. This rearrangement joins TRBV6-6 to TRBJ2-5; D is possibly TRBD1 (6 bases). The CDR3 has 13 residues. Looked up from germline, CDR1 is MNHNY and CDR2 is SVGAGI (reference sequence). CDR3 nucleotide sequence: TGTACCAGCAGCCCGAACAGGGTTGGGACCCAGTATTTC. It encodes CTSSPNRVGTQYF.

This sequence joins TRBV4-2 and TRBJ2-1, with a weak D call TRBD2 (5 bases). The CDR3 spans 17 residues. Germline values: CDR1 LGHNA, CDR2 YNFKEQ. This CDR3 is CTNSQGGSGDSYNEQFF. The CDR3 DNA sequence: TGTACCAACAGCCAAGGCGGAAGCGGAGACTCCTACAATGAGCAGTTCTTC.

About this clonotype: As the CDR3 is not closed by the conserved phenylalanine or tryptophan, this likely results from a read error. V is TRBV12-3 or TRBV12-4 and J is TRBJ1-1, with D possibly matching TRBD1 (5 bases). The CDR3 extends over 14 amino acids. The CDR3 is CACSLGLMNTEAFY. CDR3 coding DNA: TGTGCCTGCAGTTTGGGGCTGATGAACACTGAAGCTTTCTAT.

At least ten counts were recorded for this clonotype. The chain employs TRBV4-1 and TRBJ2-7; a possible D gene is TRBD1 (6 bases). The CDR3 extends over 15 amino acids. Trimming removed 1 base at V and 3 bases at J, with 13 bases between. CDR1 is MGHRA, CDR2 YSYEKL, per germline. The chain's CDR3 is CASSQGGGPVYEQYF. The CDR3 DNA is TGCGCCAGCAGCCAAGGAGGGGGACCCGTCTACGAGCAGTACTTC.

This chain links TRBV11-3 with TRBJ2-3, with 7 bases aligning to TRBD2. V gave up 7 bases and J gave up 12 bases; unmatched junction bases: 19. CDR3 length: 15 amino acids. The germline CDR1 and CDR2 sequences are SGHNT and YENEEA. The CDR3 region is CASNPGGLQGGTQYF. Written as DNA, the CDR3 is TGTGCCAGCAACCCGGGGGGACTCCAGGGTGGAACTCAGTATTTT.

Remarks on this clonotype: Germline is not matched at one junction end, which may reflect a read error. The chain couples TRBV6-6 to TRBJ2-2; 14 bases match TRBD2. Per the germline V gene, CDR1 is MNHNY and CDR2 is SVGAGI (reference sequence). The CDR3 extends over 20 amino acids. CDR3 region: CARSYVGTGLAGAKSGELFF. CDR3 DNA sequence: TGTGCCAGAAGTTATGTGGGAACGGGACTAGCGGGAGCTAAGTCCGGGGAGCTGTTTTTT.

Remarks on this clonotype: The CDR3 ends on some other residue instead of the conserved phenylalanine or tryptophan, so this is likely a read error. The DNA is omitted, as the CDR3 cannot be located on it reliably, and the CDR3 follows TCRdb's listing. The chain carries TRBV6-1 and TRBJ2-5; the table gives TRBD2 as D, unverified against the DNA. The CDR3 is made up of 13 amino acids, end residues included. Germline V lookup: CDR1 MNHNS, CDR2 SASEGT. The CDR3 sequence is CASSRDLGETQYL.

The genes are TRBV6-6 and TRBJ1-1; 7 bases align to TRBD1. Germline CDR1 MNHNY, CDR2 SVGAGI (reference sequence). This CDR3 is 13 amino acids long. The CDR3 sequence: CSGMGQMNTEAFF. The CDR3 DNA follows: TGTAGCGGCATGGGACAGATGAACACTGAAGCTTTCTTT.

This clonotype came up a few times. No conserved phenylalanine or tryptophan ends this CDR3, so it is likely a read error. The chain employs TRBV11-1 and TRBJ2-7, with 8 positions matching TRBD1. J was trimmed by 4 bases and V by 10 bases; bases with no gene match: 9. Germline V gives CDR1 SGHAT, CDR2 FQDESV (reference sequence). The CDR3 loop spans 13 amino acids. The CDR3: CANRGKRSYEQYL. DNA of the CDR3: TGTGCCAACAGGGGGAAGCGATCATACGAGCAGTACCTC.

A word on this clonotype: Germline is not matched at one junction end, which may reflect a read error. The genes are TRBV28 and TRBJ2-5; maybe TRBD1 (6 bases). The CDR3 has 13 amino acids. Germline loops: CDR1 MDHEN, CDR2 SYDVKM. The CDR3 is CATRKQGPETQYF. The CDR3 DNA sequence: TGTGCCACCAGAAAACAGGGTCCAGAGACGCAGTACTTC.

On this clonotype: The junction departs from germline at one end; a sequencing error may be responsible. This sequence joins TRBV6-1 and TRBJ2-6; 11 positions match TRBD1. Germline V lookup: CDR1 MNHNS, CDR2 SASEGT. This CDR3 region has 16 residues. CDR3 in DNA: TGTGCCGGTACCGGGACAGGGGGTGATGGGGCCAACGTCCTGACCTTC. Translation: CAGTGTGGDGANVLTF.

A remark on this clonotype: Since the CDR3 does not end with the conserved phenylalanine or tryptophan, this likely comes from a read error. The CDR3 DNA sequence: TGTGCCAGCAGTGCCCGGGACACAATCTCTGGGGCCAACATCCTGACTCTC. As protein: CASSARDTISGANILTL. The chain is built from TRBV6-1 and TRBJ2-6; tentative D call: TRBD1 (6 bases). CDR1 and CDR2 from the germline V gene are MNHNS and SASEGT. This CDR3 contains 17 residues.

The J gene is TRBJ2-7, the V gene TRBV11-2; the D gene is possibly TRBD1 (5 bases). The V gene lost 4 bases and the J gene lost 13 bases, with 23 bases spanning the gap. There are 14 residues in the CDR3. Germline assignment: CDR1 SGHAT and CDR2 FQNNGV. The CDR3 region is CASSSNRNPFGQYF. The CDR3 region has the DNA TGTGCCAGCAGCTCTAACAGGAACCCCTTCGGGCAATACTTC.